This T cell receptor beta chain was sequenced in a study of chemoradiotherapy in HPV16-positive cancers. Data came from immunoSEQ multiplex PCR; TCRdb stores just in-frame clones and leaves some out. The data hold approximately 35,000 clones, with over 80% observed a single time. Samples were taken several times over chemoradiotherapy. The CDR3 is 15 residues long. The ends lost 4 bases at V and 7 bases at J; junction bases unmatched: 6. CDR1 and CDR2 from the germline V gene are SGHRS and YFSETQ. Overall study results and limits: Non-HPV-specific T cells did not expand in tumors during treatment, whereas candidate HPV-specific clones and E7-related motifs did. For HPV16-positive patients, expanding HPV-responsive T cells associated with longer recurrence-free survival.

Points on this clone: Its antigen remains unknown.

The specimen comprised blood, sampled from a patient who underwent chemoradiotherapy. The chain links TRBV5-1 to TRBJ1-4; 11 bases fit TRBD1. The receptor's source is a human donor with HPV-associated anogenital cancer. The CDR3 nucleotides are TGCGCCAGCAGCAACGGACAGGGGGCTATTGAAAAACTGTTTTTT. Protein: CASSNGQGAIEKLFF.